The rows below give T cell receptor beta chains drawn from one sample of a study of response to subunit inactivated influenza vaccine. Each CDR3 protein is one row after TCRdb ran MiXCR on the RT-PCR reads. The table has about 500,000 distinct CDR3 sequences, 10% to 15% seen once. The sequenced sample was PBMCs from blood, obtained 45 days after vaccination. These receptor sequences come from a man aged 45 to 65 who received an inactivated influenza vaccine. CDR3s include the opening cysteine and the closing phenylalanine or tryptophan. The D gene is left open where the match is weak. Part of the rows lack a size; the others show once, few, many or a class for expanded clones.

cdr3_length: 13
v_call: TRBV7-2
clone_size: few
j_call: TRBJ2-3
d_call: .
cdr3_nt: TGTGCCAGCAGCCCGTCCATGGGACTGGCGCAGTATTTT
cdr3_aa: CASSPSMGLAQYF

cdr3_length: 14
v_call: TRBV7-2
clone_size: .
j_call: TRBJ2-7
d_call: TRBD2
cdr3_nt: TGTGCCAGCAGGTTAGCGGGGGCCTCCTACGAGCAGTACTTC
cdr3_aa: CASRLAGASYEQYF

cdr3_length: 12
v_call: TRBV20-1
clone_size: .
j_call: TRBJ1-2
d_call: .
cdr3_nt: TGCAGTGCTAGAACGTCTAACTATGGCTACACCTTC
cdr3_aa: CSARTSNYGYTF

cdr3_length: 13
v_call: TRBV16
clone_size: many
j_call: TRBJ2-7
d_call: .
cdr3_nt: TGTGCCAGCAGCCTTCTAGGGAACTACGAGCAGTACTTC
cdr3_aa: CASSLLGNYEQYF

cdr3_length: 16
v_call: TRBV12-3/TRBV12-4
clone_size: .
j_call: TRBJ2-5
d_call: .
cdr3_nt: TGTGCCAGCAGTTTATATAATCGGGGGAGCTCAGAGACCCAGTACTTC
cdr3_aa: CASSLYNRGSSETQYF

cdr3_length: 12
v_call: TRBV14
clone_size: few
j_call: TRBJ2-1
d_call: .
cdr3_nt: TGTGCCAGCAGTAGTCAGTCGCGTGAGCAGTTCTTC
cdr3_aa: CASSSQSREQFF

cdr3_length: 15
v_call: TRBV20-1
clone_size: many
j_call: TRBJ2-5
d_call: TRBD1
cdr3_nt: TGCAGTGCTAGATCGGGACAGGGGTCTTTGGAGACCCAGTACTTC
cdr3_aa: CSARSGQGSLETQYF

cdr3_length: 13
v_call: TRBV18
clone_size: many
j_call: TRBJ2-3
d_call: .
cdr3_nt: TGTGCCAGCTCACCGTGGGAGGCAGATACGCAGTATTTT
cdr3_aa: CASSPWEADTQYF

cdr3_length: 12
v_call: TRBV7-2
clone_size: many
j_call: TRBJ2-1
d_call: .
cdr3_nt: TGTGCCAGCAGCTTGGATAGAAATGAGCAGTTCTTC
cdr3_aa: CASSLDRNEQFF

cdr3_length: 14
v_call: TRBV6-5
clone_size: .
j_call: TRBJ2-7
d_call: .
cdr3_nt: TGTGCCAGCAGTTACTCATGGACAGAAGGCGAGCAGTACTTC
cdr3_aa: CASSYSWTEGEQYF

cdr3_length: 13
v_call: TRBV30
clone_size: few
j_call: TRBJ1-5
d_call: .
cdr3_nt: TGTGCCTGGAGTGTCAGGGGTGATCAGCCCCAGCATTTT
cdr3_aa: CAWSVRGDQPQHF